This T cell receptor (beta chain) was sequenced during a study of blood T cell repertoires in COVID-19. Study as a whole: Some COVID-19 samples were acute and others convalescent; all came from the United States, Italy and Spain.

Profiling relied on immunoSEQ multiplex PCR, and the TCRdb table lists in-frame clones only, not all of them. This table holds approximately 470,000 clones, 70% to 90% found once. The germline V gene encodes CDR1 SGHRS and CDR2 YFSETQ. V lost 0 bases and J lost 5; bases outside the gene matches: 3. The CDR3 has 14 amino acids. This clone was seen only a few times. The sequencing sample was made of peripheral blood. The sequence was obtained from a human donor in a cohort sampled during active COVID-19. V usage is TRBV5-1 and J usage is TRBJ2-5; 8 bases agree with TRBD1. CDR3 sequence: CASSLGQGRETQYF. For the CDR3, the DNA is TGCGCCAGCAGCTTGGGACAGGGGCGGGAGACCCAGTACTTC.